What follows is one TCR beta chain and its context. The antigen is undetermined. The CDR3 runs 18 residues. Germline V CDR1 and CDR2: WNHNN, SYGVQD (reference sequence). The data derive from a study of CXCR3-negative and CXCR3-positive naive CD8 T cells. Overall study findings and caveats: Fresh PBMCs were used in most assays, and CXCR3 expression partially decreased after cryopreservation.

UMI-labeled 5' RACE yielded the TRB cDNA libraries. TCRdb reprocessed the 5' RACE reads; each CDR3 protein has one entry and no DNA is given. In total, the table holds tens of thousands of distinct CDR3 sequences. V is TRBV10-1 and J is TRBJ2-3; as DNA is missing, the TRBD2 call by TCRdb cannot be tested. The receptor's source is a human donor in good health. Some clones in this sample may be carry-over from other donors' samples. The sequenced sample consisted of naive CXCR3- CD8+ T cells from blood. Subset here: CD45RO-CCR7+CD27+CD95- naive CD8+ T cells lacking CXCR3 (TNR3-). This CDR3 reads CASSEAVGGTSGTDTQYF.